This TCR beta chain was obtained from a study of OX40 agonist ivuxolimab in advanced cancers. Sequenced by immunoSEQ multiplex PCR; TCRdb stores in-frame clones only, minus some. The sample has around 90,000 clones; about 94% are singletons. Study results and caveats: Also showing low normalized T-cell clonal expansion were some of the nonresponders.

Notes on this clone: Its target is not known.

V was cut by 2 bases and J by 5 bases, with 16 bases left in between. The CDR3 contains 15 residues. The germline CDR1 and CDR2 sequences are SGHRS and YFSETQ. The genes are TRBV5-1 and TRBJ2-5; tentatively, D is TRBD1 (6 bases). This clonotype originated in an adult with an advanced solid tumor such as melanoma, head and neck, liver or kidney cancer. This material consisted of CD4+ or CD8+ T cells sorted from blood, taken in a trial of the OX40 agonist ivuxolimab. The CDR3 DNA reads as TGCGCCAGCAGCTTCGGGGCCTACAGGGAGGAGACCCAGTACTTC. Translated, it gives CASSFGAYREETQYF.